Below are 14 T cell receptor beta chains sequenced from a single sample in a study of T cell responses to AZD1222 COVID-19 vaccine. This table comes from immunoSEQ multiplex PCR, and its TCRdb copy is limited to in-frame clones, with some not included. The repertoire holds about 99,000 clones, with about 87% as singletons. This material consisted of peripheral blood, taken on day 0 of AZD1222 vaccination. The origin of the receptors is an adult in good health.

This sequence joins TRBV25-1 and TRBJ2-1, with D perhaps matching TRBD1 (6 bases). The germline V gene has CDR1 MGHDK and CDR2 SYGVNS. V shed 2 bases and J shed 3 bases, with 8 bases lying between them. This CDR3 comprises 14 residues. CDR3 in DNA: TGTGCCAGCAGTGAAGGGGGCTACTACAATGAGCAGTTCTTC. It is translated as CASSEGGYYNEQFF. Full variable domain (outside the CDR3, taken from reference TRBV25-1 and TRBJ2-1): EADIYQTPRYLVIGTGKKITLECSQTMGHDKMYWYQQDPGMELHLIHYSYGVNSTEKGDLSSESTVSRIRTEHFPLTLESARPSHTSQYLCASSEGGYYNEQFFGPGTRLTVL.

The chain combines TRBV6-2 or TRBV6-3 with TRBJ2-2; no clear D gene. Trimming removed 6 bases at V and 6 bases at J, with 8 bases between. Germline CDR1 is MNHEY and CDR2 is SVGEGT. This CDR3 comprises 12 residues. CDR3 amino acids: CASSPRSGELFF. CDR3 sequence (DNA): TGTGCCAGCAGCCCCCGGTCCGGGGAGCTGTTTTTT.

The chain links TRBV12-3 or TRBV12-4 to TRBJ1-5, with D unresolved. The CDR3 has 13 amino acids. V lost 1 base and J lost 9, with 10 bases in between. The CDR3 region is CASSLGDRGPQHF. The CDR3 DNA reads as TGTGCCAGCAGTTTAGGTGATCGTGGGCCCCAGCATTTT.

The V call is TRBV4-1, the J call TRBJ2-2; D is unclear. Germline CDR1 and CDR2: MGHRA and YSYEKL. CDR3 length equals 11 residues. The CDR3 bases are TGCGGGGATACGAACACCGGGGAGCTGTTTTTT. It translates to CGDTNTGELFF.

This clone was counted a single time. The chain recombines TRBV19 with TRBJ1-4; 8 bases align to TRBD1. This CDR3 is built from 17 residues. V lost 5 bases to trimming and J lost 3 bases; unmatched junction nucleotides: 11. CDR1 and CDR2 from the germline V gene are LNHDA and SQIVND (reference sequence). Written as DNA, the CDR3 is TGTGCCAGTAGTGACAGGGGAGGGACTGCGGCTAATGAAAAACTGTTTTTT. This translates into CASSDRGGTAANEKLFF. Based on the CDR3 plus reference TRBV19 and TRBJ1-4, the full variable domain is DGGITQSPKYLFRKEGQNVTLSCEQNLNHDAMYWYRQDPGQGLRLIYYSQIVNDFQKGDIAEGYSVSREKKESFPLTVTSAQKNPTAFYLCASSDRGGTAANEKLFFGSGTQLSVL.

J is TRBJ2-2 and V is TRBV6-5; unclear D gene. The V gene's germline CDR1 is MNHEY and CDR2 SVGAGI. The CDR3 contains 12 residues. Trimming removed 6 bases from V and 9 bases from J, with 11 bases in between. The CDR3 nucleotides are TGTGCCAGCAGCAATGGGCCCCGGGAGCTGTTTTTT. Its translation: CASSNGPRELFF.

The chain uses TRBV10-3 and TRBJ1-1, with a tentative D call TRBD1 (6 bases). The ends were cut back, 4 bases at V and 0 bases at J, with 9 bases in the middle. CDR3 length: 14 amino acids. CDR1 is ENHRY and CDR2 is SYGVKD in the germline V gene. The CDR3 DNA sequence: TGTGCCATCAGTGGGGGGCGATTGAACACTGAAGCTTTCTTT. Translating gives CAISGGRLNTEAFF.

This chain connects TRBV5-1 to TRBJ1-1; no clear D. Germline values: CDR1 SGHRS, CDR2 YFSETQ. Trimming removed 6 bases from V and 2 bases from J, with 14 bases in between. The CDR3 has 14 residues. As DNA, the CDR3 is TGCGCCAGCACCTTAGGGCCCGGAAACACTGAAGCTTTCTTT. Translation: CASTLGPGNTEAFF. Full variable domain (missing parts from reference TRBV5-1 and TRBJ1-1): KAGVTQTPRYLIKTRGQQVTLSCSPISGHRSVSWYQQTPGQGLQFLFEYFSETQRNKGNFPGRFSGRQFSNSRSEMNVSTLELGDSALYLCASTLGPGNTEAFFGQGTRLTVV.

V and J are TRBV30 and TRBJ1-6; the D gene is possibly TRBD1 (5 bases). Germline V gene data show CDR1 as GTSNPN and CDR2 as SVGIG (reference sequence). The V gene lost 8 bases and the J gene lost 5 bases, with 16 bases spanning the gap. This CDR3 is 14 amino acids long. Written as DNA, the CDR3 is TGTGCCCTGGGGCAGGGAGGGAATAATTCACCCCTCCACTTT. This translates into CALGQGGNNSPLHF.

Here the CDR3 DNA reads TGTGCCAGCTCACGGGACAGCCAAGGGGAAGCTTTCTTT. It specifies CASSRDSQGEAFF. The chain combines TRBV18 with TRBJ1-1; 7 nucleotides align to TRBD1. The CDR3 is 13 amino acids. V gave up 4 bases and J gave up 8 bases; unmatched junction bases: 7. Germline V gene data show CDR1 as KGHSH and CDR2 as LQKENI.

The J gene is TRBJ2-2, the V gene TRBV7-2; D tentatively fits TRBD1 or TRBD2 (5 bases each). Trimming removed 6 bases from V and 0 bases from J, with 11 bases in between. This CDR3 contains 15 residues. Germline V gives CDR1 SGHTA, CDR2 FQGNSA. The CDR3 spells CASSFGTANTGELFF. CDR3 coding DNA: TGTGCCAGCAGTTTCGGGACGGCGAACACCGGGGAGCTGTTTTTT.

The chain recombines TRBV11-3 with TRBJ2-3, with 8 bases fitting TRBD1. The CDR3 has 15 residues. V lost 5 bases and J lost 2; bases outside the gene matches: 6. Germline CDR1 and CDR2: SGHNT and YENEEA. CDR3 sequence (DNA): TGTGCCAGCAGCCCCGGACAGGGTTTCACAGATACGCAGTATTTT. Its protein is CASSPGQGFTDTQYF. Together with reference TRBV11-3 and TRBJ2-3, the CDR3 gives the full variable domain: EAGVVQSPRYKIIEKKQPVAFWCNPISGHNTLYWYLQNLGQGPELLIRYENEEAVDDSQLPKDRFSAERLKGVDSTLKIQPAELGDSAVYLCASSPGQGFTDTQYFGPGTRLTVL.

The genes are TRBV7-8 and TRBJ1-5, with no clear D. The CDR3 spans 15 residues. V was shortened by 2 bases and J by 4 bases, with 12 bases between the two germline ends. Germline V gives CDR1 SGHVS, CDR2 FQNEAQ. The CDR3 DNA reads as TGTGCCAGCAGCTTAAAAACCACTGGAAATCAGCCCCAGCATTTT. It specifies CASSLKTTGNQPQHF.

The chain uses TRBV2 and TRBJ1-1, with TRBD1 matching over 7 bases. J lost 1 base, V lost 2 bases, and 4 bases had no gene match. Germline CDR1 reads SNHLY; CDR2 reads FYNNEI. CDR3 length: 15 amino acids. The CDR3 bases are TGTGCCAGCAGTGAAATCGGGACAGCGAACACTGAAGCTTTCTTT. Protein product: CASSEIGTANTEAFF.